This T cell receptor beta chain was profiled in a study of breast tumors, draining lymph nodes, adjacent tissues. Findings and caveats of the study: Tumor TCR diversity was below lymph nodes but above nontumor tissue. The data were judged consistent with most tumor T cells coming from lymph node and expanding in tumor. Tumor and nontumor repertoires were significantly more similar in luminal-like than in basal-like breast cancer. Data only fit, rather than demonstrated, lymph node origin of most tumor T cells.

Breast cancer patients provided tissue from their axillary draining lymph nodes. One entry per CDR3 protein results from TCRdb running MiXCR on the multiplex PCR reads. Seen here are about 230,000 distinct CDR3 sequences, about 34% observed once, and the top ten hold over 1.1%. This CDR3 comprises 15 residues. The ends were cut back, 8 bases at V and 2 bases at J, with 18 bases in the middle. In germline, CDR1 is SEHNR, CDR2 FQNEAQ (reference sequence). This clonotype was observed a few times. What it binds is not known. This sequence originates from a female donor with breast cancer. Some clones in this sample may be carry-over from other donors' samples. The V call is TRBV7-9, the J call TRBJ1-1; unclear D gene. Sequencing input: axillary lymph node tissue. CDR3 amino acids: CASAPRLILNTEAFF. In DNA form, the CDR3 reads TGTGCCAGCGCTCCGCGACTCATCTTAAACACTGAAGCTTTCTTT.